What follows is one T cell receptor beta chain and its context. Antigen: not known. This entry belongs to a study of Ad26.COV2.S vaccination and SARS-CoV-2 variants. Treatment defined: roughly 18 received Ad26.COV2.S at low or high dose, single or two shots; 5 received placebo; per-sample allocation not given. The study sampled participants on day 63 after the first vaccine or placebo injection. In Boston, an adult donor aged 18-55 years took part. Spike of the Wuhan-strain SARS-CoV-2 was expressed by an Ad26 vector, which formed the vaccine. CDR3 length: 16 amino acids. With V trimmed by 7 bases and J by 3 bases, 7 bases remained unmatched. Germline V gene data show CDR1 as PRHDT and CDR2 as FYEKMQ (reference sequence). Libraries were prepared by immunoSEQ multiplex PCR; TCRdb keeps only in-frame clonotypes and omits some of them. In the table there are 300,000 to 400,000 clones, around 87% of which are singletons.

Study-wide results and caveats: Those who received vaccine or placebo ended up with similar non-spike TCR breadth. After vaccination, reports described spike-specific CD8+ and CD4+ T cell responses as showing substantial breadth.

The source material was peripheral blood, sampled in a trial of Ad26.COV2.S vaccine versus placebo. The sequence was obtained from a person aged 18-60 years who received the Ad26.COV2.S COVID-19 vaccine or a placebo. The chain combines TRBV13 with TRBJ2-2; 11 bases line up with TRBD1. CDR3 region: CASKPGTGGDTGELFF. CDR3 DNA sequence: TGTGCCAGCAAACCGGGGACAGGGGGTGACACCGGGGAGCTGTTTTTT.